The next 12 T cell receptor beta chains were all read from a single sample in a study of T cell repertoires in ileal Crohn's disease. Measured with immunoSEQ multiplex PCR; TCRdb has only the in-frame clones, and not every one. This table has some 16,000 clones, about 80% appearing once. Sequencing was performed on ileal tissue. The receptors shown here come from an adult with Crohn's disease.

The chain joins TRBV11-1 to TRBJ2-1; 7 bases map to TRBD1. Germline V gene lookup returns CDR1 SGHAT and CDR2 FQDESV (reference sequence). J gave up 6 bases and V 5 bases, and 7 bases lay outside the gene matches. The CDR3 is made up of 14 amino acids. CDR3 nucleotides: TGTGCCAGCAGCCCCGGGACAGTGAGCAATGAGCAGTTCTTC. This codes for CASSPGTVSNEQFF.

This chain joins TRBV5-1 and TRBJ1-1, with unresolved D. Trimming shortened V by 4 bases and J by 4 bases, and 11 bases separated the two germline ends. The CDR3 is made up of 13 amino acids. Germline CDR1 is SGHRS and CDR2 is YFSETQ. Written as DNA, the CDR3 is TGCGCCAGCAGCGTCCAGGTTTCCACTGAAGCTTTCTTT. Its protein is CASSVQVSTEAFF.

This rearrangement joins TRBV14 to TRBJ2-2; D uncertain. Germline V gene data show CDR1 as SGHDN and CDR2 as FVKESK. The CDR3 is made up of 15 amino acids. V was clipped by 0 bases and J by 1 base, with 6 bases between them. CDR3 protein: CASSQEGLNTGELFF. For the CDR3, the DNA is TGTGCCAGCAGCCAAGAGGGCTTGAACACCGGGGAGCTGTTTTTT. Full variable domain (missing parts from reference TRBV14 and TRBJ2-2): EAGVTQFPSHSVIEKGQTVTLRCDPISGHDNLYWYRRVMGKEIKFLLHFVKESKQDESGMPNNRFLAERTGGTYSTLKVQPAELEDSGVYFCASSQEGLNTGELFFGEGSRLTVL.

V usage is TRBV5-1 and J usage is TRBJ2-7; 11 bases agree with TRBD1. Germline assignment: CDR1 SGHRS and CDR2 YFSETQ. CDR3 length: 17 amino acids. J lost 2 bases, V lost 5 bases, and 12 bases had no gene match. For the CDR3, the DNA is TGCGCCAGCAGGGCGGGACAGGGGGTCTTATTGGCCTACGAGCAGTACGTC. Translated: CASRAGQGVLLAYEQYV.

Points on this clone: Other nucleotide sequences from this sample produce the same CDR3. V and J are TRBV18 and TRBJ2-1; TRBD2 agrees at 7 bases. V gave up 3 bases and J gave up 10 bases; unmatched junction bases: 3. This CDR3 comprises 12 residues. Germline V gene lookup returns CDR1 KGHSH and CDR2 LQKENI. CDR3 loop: CASSPRDYEQFF. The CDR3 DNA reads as TGTGCCAGCTCACCGAGGGACTACGAGCAGTTCTTC.

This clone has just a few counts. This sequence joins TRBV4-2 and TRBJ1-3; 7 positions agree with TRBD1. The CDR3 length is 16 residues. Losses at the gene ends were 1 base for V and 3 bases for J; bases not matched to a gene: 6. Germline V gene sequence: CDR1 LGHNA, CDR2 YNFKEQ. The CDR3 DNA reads TGTGCCAGCAGCCAAGCTGACAGGGTTATTGGAAACACCATATATTTT. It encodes CASSQADRVIGNTIYF.

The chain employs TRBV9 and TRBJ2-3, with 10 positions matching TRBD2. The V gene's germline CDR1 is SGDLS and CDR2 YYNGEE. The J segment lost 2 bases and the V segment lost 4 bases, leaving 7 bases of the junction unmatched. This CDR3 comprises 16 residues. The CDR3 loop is CASSPRLAGATDTQYF. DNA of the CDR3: TGTGCCAGCAGCCCTCGACTAGCGGGTGCCACAGATACGCAGTATTTT.

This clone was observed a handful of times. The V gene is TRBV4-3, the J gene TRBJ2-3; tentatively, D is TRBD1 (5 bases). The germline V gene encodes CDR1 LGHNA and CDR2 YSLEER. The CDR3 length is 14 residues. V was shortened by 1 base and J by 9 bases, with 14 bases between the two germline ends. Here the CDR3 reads CASSQGISAGTQYF. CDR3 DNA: TGCGCCAGCAGCCAAGGAATTTCTGCAGGGACGCAGTATTTT.

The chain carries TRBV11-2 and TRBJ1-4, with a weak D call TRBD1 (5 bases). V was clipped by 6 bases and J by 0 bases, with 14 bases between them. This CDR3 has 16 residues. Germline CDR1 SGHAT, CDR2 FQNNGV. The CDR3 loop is CASSSPRGTTNEKLFF. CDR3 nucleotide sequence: TGTGCCAGCAGTTCCCCGCGGGGCACAACTAATGAAAAACTGTTTTTT.

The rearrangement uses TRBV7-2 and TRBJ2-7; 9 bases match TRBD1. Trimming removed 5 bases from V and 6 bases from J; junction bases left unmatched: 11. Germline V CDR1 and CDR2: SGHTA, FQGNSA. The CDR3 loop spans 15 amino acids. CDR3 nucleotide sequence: TGTGCCAGCAGCCGACTAGGACAGGGGTCTTCCGAGCAGTACGTC. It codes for CASSRLGQGSSEQYV.

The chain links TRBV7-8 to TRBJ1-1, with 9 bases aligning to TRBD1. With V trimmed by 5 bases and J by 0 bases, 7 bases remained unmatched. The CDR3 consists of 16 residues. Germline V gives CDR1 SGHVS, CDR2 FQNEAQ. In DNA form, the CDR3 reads TGTGCCAGCAGCCCACGACAGGGGGTGATGAACACTGAAGCTTTCTTT. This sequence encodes CASSPRQGVMNTEAFF.

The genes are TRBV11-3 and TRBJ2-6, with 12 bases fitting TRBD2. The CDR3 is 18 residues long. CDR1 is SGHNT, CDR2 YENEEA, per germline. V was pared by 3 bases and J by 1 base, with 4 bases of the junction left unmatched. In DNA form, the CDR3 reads TGTGCCAGCAGCTTGACTAGCGGGAGAGGATCTGGGGCCAACGTCCTGACTTTC. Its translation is CASSLTSGRGSGANVLTF.